The text below deals with one T cell receptor beta chain. Its specificity is not known. The data stem from a study of human T cells and chemical hapten exposure. In the study overall: Upper-back patch tests with 0.01% DPC were read at 6 days.

Regarding the study as a whole: High-frequency TCRs, those above 1 in 1000, stayed the same after DPC sensitization.

V was trimmed by 0 bases and J by 4 bases, leaving 8 bases between them. Germline V gene sequence: CDR1 SQVTM, CDR2 ANQGSEA. The CDR3 contains 13 residues. The time point was: patch test 3, about 24 weeks after DPC sensitization. Specified treatment: therapeutic diphenylcyclopropenone sensitization with weekly scalp DPC. Unique molecular identifiers were attached to individual cDNA molecules during library preparation. Via MiXCR, TCRdb re-called the RACE reads, giving one row per CDR3 protein. The data contain 150,000 to 200,000 distinct CDR3 sequences, more than 20% of them seen just once; the ten biggest clones take up around 2.5%.

Material: whole blood, obtained in connection with sensitization to the hapten diphenylcyclopropenone (DPC). This sequence was found in a woman aged 40 to 55 with alopecia areata. Some clones in this sample may be carry-over from other donors' samples. V usage is TRBV29-1 and J usage is TRBJ2-3; possible D gene TRBD1, 5 bases. CDR3 region: CSVEDREADTQYF. CDR3 DNA sequence: TGCAGCGTTGAAGACAGGGAAGCAGATACGCAGTATTTT.